This T cell receptor beta chain was sequenced in a study of blood T cell repertoires in COVID-19 (TCRdb year 2020). With regard to the full study: Collaborator samples came from the United States, Italy and Spain and covered acute and convalescent phases of COVID-19. The repertoires were made available in a free public database intended to serve as a resource for research on the immune response to SARS-CoV-2. HLA class I and class II types, where available, came from metadata supplied by the sample provider rather than from assay-based typing. The sample metadata nearly always contained a de-identified subject ID, COVID-19 status, age in years and sex. The material from the prospective study consisted of cDNA or gDNA derived from T cells, B-cell-depleted T cells, or PBMCs. Samples came from the ongoing ImmuneRACE study (first 160 participants) plus 1,254 subjects from 6 global collaborators. Deeply sampled blood TCRbeta repertoires from subjects exposed to, actively infected with, or recovered from COVID-19 were included in the dataset.

As concerns this clone: Its binding antigen is unknown. No clone much larger than this one lies a single base away; base qualities are absent.

TCRbeta CDR3 regions were amplified from genomic DNA using the immunoSEQ Assay, a bias-controlled multiplex PCR. In the authors' own workflow: Nucleated cell counts per sample were estimated from amplification of reference gene primers within the assay. Sequence reads were collapsed and filtered to measure the absolute abundance of every unique TCRbeta CDR3 rearrangement. For each sample, productive Simpson clonality was calculated as the square root of Simpson's diversity index across productive rearrangements. Held by TCRdb, this immuneACCESS table contains in-frame sequences only and omits some clones. Under half of the omission traces to an unresolved V gene where checked; the cause of the rest is unknown. V and J calls and clone size come straight from that table; D and trimming were deduced from the DNA. A total of roughly 150,000 clones appear in this sample, about 88% of them only once. In total, the top ten clones hold 2.5% to 3% of the sample.

The study at large found these results: How much clinical and demographic metadata was included differed by source and by participant, and the metadata was provided uncurated.

One collaborating source in Seattle enrolled patients while the patients were actively infected and followed the patients over time throughout the course of disease. Whole blood was collected in K2EDTA tubes by collaborating institutions according to the institutions' own protocols. For TCRbeta analysis, collaborators shipped samples in one of three forms: frozen whole blood, isolated PBMCs, or DNA extracted from either of those sample types. Trimming removed 5 bases from V and 0 bases from J, leaving 7 bases between the germline ends. The germline V gene provides CDR1 SGHDT and CDR2 YYEEEE. There are 13 amino acids in the CDR3, from cysteine to phenylalanine inclusive. Only the CDR3 part of the read is kept: 39 bases, read in frame from the first base.

The chain is encoded by TRBV5-6 joined to TRBJ2-3; no D gene can be assigned with confidence. The sequence came from an elderly woman with COVID-19, enrolled during active disease. The sequenced sample was peripheral blood. The CDR3 protein: CASRFLSTDTQYF. Read as DNA, the sequence is TGTGCCAGCAGGTTCCTCAGCACAGATACGCAGTATTTT. This CDR3, with the reference TRBV5-6 and TRBJ2-3 proteins standing in past its ends, gives the full variable domain DAGVTQSPTHLIKTRGQQVTLRCSPKSGHDTVSWYQQALGQGPQFIFQYYEEEERQRGNFPDRFSGHQFPNYSSELNVNALLLGDSALYLCASRFLSTDTQYFGPGTRLTVL.